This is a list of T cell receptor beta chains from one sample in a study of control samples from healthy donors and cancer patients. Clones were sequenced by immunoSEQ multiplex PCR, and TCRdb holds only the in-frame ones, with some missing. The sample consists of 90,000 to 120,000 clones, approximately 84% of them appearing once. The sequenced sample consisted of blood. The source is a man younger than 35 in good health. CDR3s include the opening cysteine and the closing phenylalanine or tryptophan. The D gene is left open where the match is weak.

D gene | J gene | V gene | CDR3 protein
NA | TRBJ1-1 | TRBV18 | CASSREGPFMNTEAFF
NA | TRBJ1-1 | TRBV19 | CASSIAWNTEAFF
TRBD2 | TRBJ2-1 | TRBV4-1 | CASSQASLADYNEQFF
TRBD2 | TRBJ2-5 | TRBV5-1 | CASSWGTSGGPQETQYF
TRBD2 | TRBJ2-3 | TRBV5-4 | CASRLAGFTTDTQYF
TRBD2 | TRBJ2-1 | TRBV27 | CASRNVFSGGSYNEQFF
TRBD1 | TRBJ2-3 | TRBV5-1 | CASSYPTGGSTDTQYF
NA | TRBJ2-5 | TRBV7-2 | CASSPGSGWETQYF
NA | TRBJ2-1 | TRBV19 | CASTPSLSYNEQFF
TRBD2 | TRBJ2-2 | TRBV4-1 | CASSQVAVAGGLGELFF
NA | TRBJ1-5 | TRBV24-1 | CATGGGYSNQPQHF
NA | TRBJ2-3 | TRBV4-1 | CASSQAPGGTDTQYF
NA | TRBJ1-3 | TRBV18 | CASSPNGGNTIYF
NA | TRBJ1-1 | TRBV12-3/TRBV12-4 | CASSLSGRVEAFF
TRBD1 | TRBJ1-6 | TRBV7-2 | CASSLGQGYRSPLHF
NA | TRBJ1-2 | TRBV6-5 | CASRVGDPYPYGYTF